The 16 T cell receptor beta chains reported below all come from one sample, sequenced in a study of T cells after yellow fever vaccination. TCRdb passed the 5' RACE reads through MiXCR, listing each CDR3 protein once. In the table there are about 400,000 distinct CDR3 sequences, roughly 11% of which are singletons. The sequencing here drew on PBMCs, taken on the day of the first yellow fever vaccination. All receptors derive from a man aged 18 to 30 who received the YFV17D yellow fever vaccine.

This chain links TRBV7-9 with TRBJ2-7; 10 bases align to TRBD1. This CDR3 has 15 residues. Germline CDR1 SEHNR, CDR2 FQNEAQ (reference sequence). The junction had 9 bases not matched to a gene; V was cut back by 5 bases and J by 5 bases. CDR3 in amino acids: CASSHPGQGFHEQYF. The CDR3 DNA sequence: TGTGCCAGCAGCCATCCGGGACAGGGGTTCCACGAGCAGTACTTC.

J is TRBJ2-3 and V is TRBV4-2, with 15 bases fitting TRBD2. Germline CDR1 is LGHNA and CDR2 is YNFKEQ. V lost 8 bases to trimming and J lost 1 base; unmatched junction nucleotides: 10. This CDR3 is 18 amino acids long. CDR3 nucleotide sequence: TGTGCCAGCTCTTCCTTAGGACTAGCGGGGGGGGGCACAGATACGCAGTATTTT. It yields the protein CASSSLGLAGGGTDTQYF.

This clonotype has only a few counts. The V call is TRBV5-1, the J call TRBJ1-5, with D hard to call. Germline CDR1 is SGHRS and CDR2 is YFSETQ. The CDR3 is made up of 13 amino acids. Trimming pared 4 bases from V and 1 base from J, leaving 6 bases between. The chain's CDR3 is CASSRLSNQPQHF. The CDR3 bases are TGCGCCAGCAGCCGACTGAGCAATCAGCCCCAGCATTTT.

This clonotype has at least ten counts. The chain uses TRBV12-3 or TRBV12-4 and TRBJ2-5; 7 bases agree with TRBD1. The CDR3 covers 15 residues. The trim removed 3 bases at V and 6 bases at J, leaving 10 bases unmatched. The CDR3 loop reads CASSLSQGRWKTQYF. The CDR3 DNA reads as TGTGCCAGCAGTTTGTCACAGGGGCGCTGGAAGACCCAGTACTTC.

The CDR3 nucleotides are TGTGCCAGCAGCTTCCCCGGGACTAGCGGGGGGGCGGATACGCAGTATTTT. Protein product: CASSFPGTSGGADTQYF. The V gene is TRBV9, the J gene TRBJ2-3, with TRBD2 identical over 16 bases. Trimming removed 4 bases from V and 6 bases from J; junction bases left unmatched: 8. CDR3 length: 17 residues. Germline V CDR1 and CDR2: SGDLS, YYNGEE.

J is TRBJ2-2 and V is TRBV19, with unresolved D. From germline, CDR1 is LNHDA and CDR2 SQIVND (reference sequence). The germline V and J ends were trimmed by 6 bases and 10 bases, with 12 bases remaining between them. CDR3 length: 12 amino acids. CDR3: CASRYNSQELFF. Written as DNA, the CDR3 is TGTGCCAGTAGATACAACAGTCAGGAGCTGTTTTTT.

This clonotype has just a few counts. The rearrangement links TRBV6-5 to TRBJ2-3, with no clear D. This CDR3 has 15 amino acids. Per the germline V gene, CDR1 is MNHEY and CDR2 is SVGAGI. V lost 2 bases and J 0 bases, leaving 9 bases between the germline ends. CDR3 sequence: CASSYPGISTDTQYF. The CDR3 bases are TGTGCCAGCAGTTACCCCGGTATTAGCACAGATACGCAGTATTTT.

This clonotype was observed a few times. The chain combines TRBV5-1 with TRBJ2-3, with D perhaps matching TRBD2 (5 bases). CDR1 is SGHRS, CDR2 YFSETQ, per germline. This CDR3 comprises 16 residues. The V end lost 3 bases, the J end lost 2 bases, and 16 bases lay between the germline ends. CDR3 amino acids: CASSSSGWEITDTQYF. DNA of the CDR3: TGCGCCAGCAGCTCGAGTGGTTGGGAGATCACAGATACGCAGTATTTT.

The genes are TRBV7-2 and TRBJ2-6; D may be TRBD2 (6 bases). This CDR3 is built from 16 residues. The germline CDR1 and CDR2 sequences are SGHTA and FQGNSA. Trimming pared 2 bases from V and 2 bases from J, leaving 10 bases between. The CDR3 reads CASSLKGTPGANVLTF. For the CDR3, the DNA is TGTGCCAGCAGCTTAAAGGGGACTCCTGGGGCCAACGTCCTGACTTTC.

The chain couples TRBV24-1 to TRBJ2-5, with 10 positions matching TRBD2. CDR3 length: 15 amino acids. The germline V gene has CDR1 KGHDR and CDR2 SFDVKD. Germline trimming cut 4 bases from V and 2 bases from J; bases unmatched to any gene: 3. The CDR3 protein is CATSETSGAQETQYF. Here the CDR3 DNA reads TGTGCCACCAGTGAAACTAGCGGGGCACAAGAGACCCAGTACTTC.

In this sample, this clonotype turned up a few times. The chain couples TRBV7-9 to TRBJ1-1; 7 bases map to TRBD1. Germline CDR1 is SEHNR and CDR2 is FQNEAQ (reference sequence). V shed 6 bases and J 4 bases; nucleotides not matched to a gene: 5. The CDR3 has 13 residues. The CDR3 here is CASSFTGVTEAFF. Written as DNA, the CDR3 is TGTGCCAGCAGTTTCACAGGGGTCACTGAAGCTTTCTTT.

This rearrangement joins TRBV10-3 to TRBJ1-5; 7 bases line up with TRBD1. CDR1 is ENHRY and CDR2 is SYGVKD in the germline V gene. CDR3 length: 15 amino acids. V gave up 5 bases and J gave up 1 base; unmatched junction bases: 5. In DNA, the CDR3 is TGTGCCATCAGTACAGGGGAGGGAAGCAATCAGCCCCAGCATTTT. It translates to CAISTGEGSNQPQHF.

Many counts were recorded for this clonotype. The chain links TRBV7-2 to TRBJ2-5; tentative D call: TRBD1 (5 bases). The germline CDR1 and CDR2 sequences are SGHTA and FQGNSA. The length of the CDR3 is 13 residues. The ends were cut back, 5 bases at V and 5 bases at J, with 12 bases in the middle. The CDR3 coding sequence is TGTGCCAGCAGCCAAGGACCAGGGGAGACCCAGTACTTC. Protein: CASSQGPGETQYF.

As regards this clonotype: This could be a read error, since a much larger clone is one nucleotide away. The CDR3 ends on some other residue instead of the conserved phenylalanine or tryptophan, so this is likely a read error. The chain is built from TRBV7-2 and TRBJ1-4; 7 nucleotides line up with TRBD1. This CDR3 contains 14 residues. CDR1 SGHTA and CDR2 FQGNSA come from the germline V gene. V was pared by 5 bases and J by 8 bases, with 8 bases of the junction left unmatched. The CDR3 loop reads CASSPRQGVEKLFS. CDR3 sequence (DNA): TGTGCCAGCAGCCCCCGACAGGGAGTCGAAAAACTGTTTTCT.

This chain connects TRBV10-3 to TRBJ1-5; TRBD1 matches 7 bases. The junction had 10 bases not matched to a gene; V was cut back by 10 bases and J by 1 base. CDR3 length equals 15 residues. Germline loops: CDR1 ENHRY, CDR2 SYGVKD. The CDR3 nucleotides read TGTGCCACCAGGGGGTCTGCAGGGAGCAATCAGCCCCAGCATTTT. Translated: CATRGSAGSNQPQHF.

A few counts support this clonotype. The CDR3 DNA reads TGTGCCAGCAGCCGTCTAGCGGGGGGCTCTGGGGCCAACGTCCTGACTTTC. It yields the protein CASSRLAGGSGANVLTF. The V call is TRBV3-1, the J call TRBJ2-6, with 11 positions matching TRBD2. J lost 0 bases, V lost 4 bases, and 2 bases had no gene match. This CDR3 spans 17 amino acids. From germline, CDR1 is LGHDT and CDR2 YNNKEL (reference sequence).